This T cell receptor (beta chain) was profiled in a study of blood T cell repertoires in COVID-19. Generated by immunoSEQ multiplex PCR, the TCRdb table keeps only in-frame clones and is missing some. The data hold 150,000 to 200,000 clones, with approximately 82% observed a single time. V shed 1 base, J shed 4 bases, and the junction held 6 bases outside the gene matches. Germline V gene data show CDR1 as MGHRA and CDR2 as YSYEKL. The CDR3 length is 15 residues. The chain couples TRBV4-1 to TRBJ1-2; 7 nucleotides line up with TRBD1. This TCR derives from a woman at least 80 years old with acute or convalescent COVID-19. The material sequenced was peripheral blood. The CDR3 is CASSQAEGAGYGYTF. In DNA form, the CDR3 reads TGCGCCAGCAGCCAAGCGGAGGGGGCGGGCTATGGCTACACCTTC.